A selection of T cell receptor beta chains follows, all from one sample in a study of shared clonotypes between healthy human individuals. The repertoire was sequenced with immunoSEQ multiplex PCR; TCRdb's copy has only in-frame clones and lacks some. This table has 450,000 to 500,000 clones, 76% appearing once. The source material was PBMCs. The source is a woman between 40 and 55 years old in good health. Some clones in this sample may be carry-over from other donors' samples. Each CDR3 is given with its conserved first and last residue. Each record gives: V gene, D gene, J gene, clone size, CDR3 protein, CDR3 DNA. The D gene is left open where the match is weak. Some rows mark clone size as missing; the rest say once, few, many or name a class of expanded clone.

V gene: TRBV29-1; D gene: NA; J gene: TRBJ1-5; clone size: NA; CDR3 protein: CSVGETNQPQHF; CDR3 DNA: TGCAGCGTTGGGGAGACTAATCAGCCCCAGCATTTT
V gene: TRBV5-4; D gene: TRBD2; J gene: TRBJ2-1; clone size: NA; CDR3 protein: CASSLNSGSSYNEQFF; CDR3 DNA: TGTGCCAGCAGCTTGAATAGCGGGAGCTCCTACAATGAGCAGTTCTTC
V gene: TRBV30; D gene: NA; J gene: TRBJ1-5; clone size: NA; CDR3 protein: CAWSGTGSQPQHF; CDR3 DNA: TGTGCCTGGAGCGGGACGGGGAGTCAGCCCCAGCATTTT
V gene: TRBV7-3; D gene: NA; J gene: TRBJ2-1; clone size: NA; CDR3 protein: CASSLGAGSEQFF; CDR3 DNA: TGTGCCAGCAGCTTAGGGGCAGGGAGTGAGCAGTTCTTC
V gene: TRBV29-1; D gene: TRBD1; J gene: TRBJ2-5; clone size: NA; CDR3 protein: CSARGQTETQYF; CDR3 DNA: TGCAGCGCCAGGGGGCAGACGGAGACCCAGTACTTC
V gene: TRBV28; D gene: TRBD1; J gene: TRBJ2-7; clone size: NA; CDR3 protein: CASSFRGQGIRYEQYF; CDR3 DNA: TGTGCCAGCAGTTTCCGTGGACAGGGGATAAGGTACGAGCAGTACTTC
V gene: TRBV27; D gene: TRBD2; J gene: TRBJ2-7; clone size: NA; CDR3 protein: CASSDSGRAYEQYF; CDR3 DNA: TGTGCCAGCAGTGACAGCGGGAGGGCCTACGAGCAGTACTTC
V gene: TRBV28; D gene: NA; J gene: TRBJ1-5; clone size: NA; CDR3 protein: CASDLWGNQPQHF; CDR3 DNA: TGTGCCAGCGACCTTTGGGGAAATCAGCCCCAGCATTTT
V gene: TRBV30; D gene: NA; J gene: TRBJ2-2; clone size: few; CDR3 protein: CAWSVPGRDTGELFF; CDR3 DNA: TGTGCCTGGAGTGTACCGGGCCGCGACACCGGGGAGCTGTTTTTT
V gene: TRBV7-2; D gene: TRBD1; J gene: TRBJ1-1; clone size: NA; CDR3 protein: CASSLGGGDRGPSKAFF; CDR3 DNA: TGTGCCAGCAGCTTAGGTGGGGGGGACAGAGGACCAAGTAAAGCTTTCTTT